The 13 T cell receptor beta chains below come from one sample, sequenced in a study of blood T cell repertoires in COVID-19 (dated by TCRdb to 2018 to 2020). The protocol used for the library was the immunoSEQ multiplex PCR assay. Entries here come from immuneACCESS through TCRdb and include only in-frame sequences with V and J called. Some clones fail to appear in such tables; in the studies checked, an unresolved V gene covers under half of the shortfall, and the cause of the remainder is unknown. A total of approximately 450,000 clones appear in this sample, approximately 90% of them only once. The biggest ten clones account for over 1.5% of the sample. Sequenced material: PBMCs or T cells enriched from blood (not recorded which). These receptors came from a woman aged 18-30 years with acute COVID-19.

The V and J genes are TRBV28 and TRBJ2-7; possible D gene TRBD2, 5 bases. Trimming pared 8 bases from V and 0 bases from J, leaving 20 bases between. Germline values: CDR1 MDHEN, CDR2 SYDVKM. The CDR3 sequence is 16 residues long. The CDR3 is CASGRLSRTISYEQYF. The CDR3 DNA sequence: TGTGCCAGCGGGAGATTGTCTAGGACCATCTCCTACGAGCAGTACTTC.

The chain uses TRBV9 and TRBJ2-3, with TRBD1 identical over 9 bases. CDR1 SGDLS and CDR2 YYNGEE come from the germline V gene. This CDR3 comprises 15 residues. J lost 3 bases, V lost 0 bases, and 2 bases had no gene match. The CDR3 DNA is TGTGCCAGCAGCGTAGACGGACAGGGGACAGATACGCAGTATTTT. Translated, it gives CASSVDGQGTDTQYF.

This sequence joins TRBV18 and TRBJ2-7; 9 nucleotides line up with TRBD2. V gave up 3 bases and J gave up 7 bases; unmatched junction bases: 10. The CDR3 covers 15 residues. The germline V gene encodes CDR1 KGHSH and CDR2 LQKENI. Here the CDR3 DNA reads TGTGCCAGCTCACCGGCCCTAGCGGGGCGCATGGAGCAGTACTTC. Its protein is CASSPALAGRMEQYF.

The J gene is TRBJ1-3, the V gene TRBV5-1; D remains unclear. The germline gives CDR1 SGHRS, CDR2 YFSETQ. The CDR3 has 11 residues. The germline V and J ends were trimmed by 3 bases and 5 bases, with 3 bases remaining between them. CDR3 region: CASSYRNTIYF. As DNA, the CDR3 is TGCGCCAGCAGCTACAGAAACACCATATATTTT.

This chain links TRBV9 with TRBJ2-5; 7 nucleotides line up with TRBD1. The CDR3 has 15 residues. The junction had 9 bases not matched to a gene; V was cut back by 2 bases and J by 5 bases. CDR1 and CDR2 (germline): SGDLS, YYNGEE. The CDR3 coding sequence is TGTGCCAGCAGCGTTGACAGGGACGTAATGGAGACCCAGTACTTC. Translating gives CASSVDRDVMETQYF.

This chain uses TRBV7-9 with TRBJ1-2; D perhaps matches TRBD1 (6 bases). The CDR3 runs 13 residues. Trimming pared 3 bases from V and 5 bases from J, leaving 10 bases between. Germline-derived CDR1 and CDR2 are SEHNR and FQNEAQ (reference sequence). The CDR3 loop is CASSLEQGYGYTF. The DNA of the CDR3 is TGTGCCAGCAGCTTGGAACAGGGTTATGGCTACACCTTC.

This clone was found once. The V gene is TRBV2, the J gene TRBJ1-2; 10 nucleotides match TRBD1. The CDR3 contains 15 residues. The germline V gene has CDR1 SNHLY and CDR2 FYNNEI. The V gene end was trimmed by 3 bases and the J gene end by 5 bases; junction bases not matched to a gene: 6. The CDR3: CASSDGTGEGYGYTF. The CDR3 nucleotides read TGTGCCAGCAGTGATGGGACAGGGGAAGGATATGGCTACACCTTC.

This rearrangement joins TRBV11-3 to TRBJ2-1, with TRBD1 matching over 8 bases. Germline V gives CDR1 SGHNT, CDR2 YENEEA. The CDR3 runs 16 residues. Losses at the gene ends were 0 bases for V and 4 bases for J; bases not matched to a gene: 5. The CDR3 DNA reads as TGTGCCAGCAGCTTAGAGGGGGACAGGCCGTACAATGAGCAGTTCTTC. Protein sequence: CASSLEGDRPYNEQFF.

This clone was seen once. The chain carries TRBV27 and TRBJ1-2; 7 bases agree with TRBD1. The CDR3 length is 19 residues. Germline CDR1 is MNHEY and CDR2 is SMNVEV (reference sequence). J gave up 2 bases and V 0 bases, and 15 bases lay outside the gene matches. CDR3: CASSLSVDEAGGPNYGYTF. CDR3 in DNA: TGTGCCAGCAGTTTATCCGTAGATGAGGCAGGGGGACCGAACTATGGCTACACCTTC.

V and J are TRBV6-5 and TRBJ2-7; 7 bases fit TRBD2. The germline V gene encodes CDR1 MNHEY and CDR2 SVGAGI. The CDR3 loop spans 14 amino acids. Losses at the gene ends were 0 bases for V and 4 bases for J; bases not matched to a gene: 3. The CDR3 DNA is TGTGCCAGCAGTTACTCGACTAGCCGGTACGAGCAGTACTTC. Translated, it gives CASSYSTSRYEQYF.

The CDR3 loop reads CASSLGVAESYEQYF. Written as DNA, the CDR3 is TGTGCCAGCAGCCTTGGGGTAGCGGAATCCTACGAGCAGTACTTC. The chain uses TRBV6-2 or TRBV6-3 and TRBJ2-7, with D maybe TRBD2 (6 bases). This CDR3 spans 15 amino acids. V lost 6 bases to trimming and J lost 1 base, with 16 bases between them. Germline CDR1 MNHEY, CDR2 SVGEGT.

J is TRBJ2-7 and V is TRBV5-6; weak D call: TRBD1 (6 bases). Germline CDR1 SGHDT, CDR2 YYEEEE. The CDR3 is 13 amino acids. Between the trimmed V and J ends, which lost 0 bases and 3 bases, there was a span of 7 bases. CDR3 nucleotides: TGTGCCAGCAGCTTGGACAGGGTCTACGAGCAGTACTTC. It specifies CASSLDRVYEQYF.

The chain combines TRBV18 with TRBJ2-7; possibly TRBD1 for D (5 bases). The CDR3 loop spans 14 amino acids. From germline, CDR1 is KGHSH and CDR2 LQKENI. V lost 1 base and J 5 bases, leaving 12 bases between the germline ends. The CDR3 DNA is TGTGCCAGCTCACCACTGGCCAGGGTAGACGAGCAGTACTTC. Protein product: CASSPLARVDEQYF.